Listed below are T cell receptor beta chains from one sample, sequenced in a study of shared clonotypes between healthy human individuals. Some clones are missing from TCRdb's copy, which holds only in-frame ones; the method was immunoSEQ multiplex PCR. The table has about 2 million clones, approximately 95% seen once; the top ten hold around 0.13%. Sequencing used naive CD4+ T cells sorted from blood. The receptors shown here come from a man younger than 35 in good health. Both conserved end residues are part of each CDR3. The D gene is left open where the match is weak. The size of a clone is reported for some rows only, either as once, few or many, or as a class for expanded clones.

j_gene: TRBJ1-1
len: 15
v_gene: TRBV4-1
abundance: -
d_gene: -
CDR3nt: TGCGCCAGCAGCCAAGCCTCCCTACTAGGAACTGAAGCTTTCTTT
CDR3aa: CASSQASLLGTEAFF

j_gene: TRBJ1-1
len: 14
v_gene: TRBV5-4
abundance: -
d_gene: TRBD1
CDR3nt: TGTGCCAGCAGGGTTCAGGGGGCGAACACTGAAGCTTTCTTT
CDR3aa: CASRVQGANTEAFF

j_gene: TRBJ1-2
len: 12
v_gene: TRBV2
abundance: -
d_gene: TRBD1
CDR3nt: TGTGCCAGCAGTGGACAGGGGGTGGGCTACACCTTC
CDR3aa: CASSGQGVGYTF

j_gene: TRBJ2-7
len: 12
v_gene: TRBV6-1
abundance: -
d_gene: -
CDR3nt: TGTGCCAGCTCCACCCAAGTTTTGGAGCAGTACTTC
CDR3aa: CASSTQVLEQYF

j_gene: TRBJ2-5
len: 13
v_gene: TRBV28
abundance: -
d_gene: -
CDR3nt: TGTGCCAGCAGTTTAGATAGTGTCGCGGAGCAGTACTTC
CDR3aa: CASSLDSVAEQYF

j_gene: TRBJ1-6
len: 15
v_gene: TRBV5-1
abundance: -
d_gene: -
CDR3nt: TGCGCCAGCAGCTTGGGCGGGTCAAAAAATTCACCCCTCCACTTT
CDR3aa: CASSLGGSKNSPLHF

j_gene: TRBJ2-7
len: 13
v_gene: TRBV15
abundance: -
d_gene: TRBD1
CDR3nt: TGTGCCACCAGCAGACCCGACAGGGGCGAGCAGTACTTC
CDR3aa: CATSRPDRGEQYF

j_gene: TRBJ2-3
len: 14
v_gene: TRBV29-1
abundance: -
d_gene: -
CDR3nt: TGCAGCGTGTCGCTAGGCAGGGGCGTTGATACGCAGTATTTT
CDR3aa: CSVSLGRGVDTQYF

j_gene: TRBJ2-7
len: 14
v_gene: TRBV28
abundance: -
d_gene: TRBD2
CDR3nt: TGTGCCAGCAACCTTCCCCGGGGGGGTTACGAGCAGTACTTC
CDR3aa: CASNLPRGGYEQYF

j_gene: TRBJ1-2
len: 14
v_gene: TRBV28
abundance: -
d_gene: -
CDR3nt: TGTGCCAGCAGTTCAGGGTCCCCAAACTATGGCTACACCTTC
CDR3aa: CASSSGSPNYGYTF

j_gene: TRBJ2-3
len: 12
v_gene: TRBV11-3
abundance: -
d_gene: -
CDR3nt: TGTGCCAGCAGCTTAGACCCCGGTACGCAGTATTTT
CDR3aa: CASSLDPGTQYF

j_gene: TRBJ2-1
len: 16
v_gene: TRBV27
abundance: -
d_gene: TRBD2
CDR3nt: TGTGCCAGCAGTTTATATCGGGGGGTCTCTTACAATGAGCAGTTCTTC
CDR3aa: CASSLYRGVSYNEQFF

j_gene: TRBJ2-7
len: 16
v_gene: TRBV10-3
abundance: -
d_gene: TRBD2
CDR3nt: TGTGCCATCAGTGAGGCTAGCGGGGGCTCCGGAGGGGAGCAGTACTTC
CDR3aa: CAISEASGGSGGEQYF

j_gene: TRBJ1-1
len: 13
v_gene: TRBV30
abundance: once
d_gene: -
CDR3nt: TGTGCCTGGACCAAGGGGAGTGAGACTGAAGCTTTCTTT
CDR3aa: CAWTKGSETEAFF

j_gene: TRBJ1-5
len: 14
v_gene: TRBV25-1
abundance: -
d_gene: -
CDR3nt: TGTGCCAGCAGTGAACGGGGGGGCAATCAGCCCCAGCATTTT
CDR3aa: CASSERGGNQPQHF

j_gene: TRBJ2-2
len: 14
v_gene: TRBV18
abundance: -
d_gene: -
CDR3nt: TGTGCCAGCTCACCTGGACTTATTGACGGGGAGCTGTTTTTT
CDR3aa: CASSPGLIDGELFF

j_gene: TRBJ1-2
len: 13
v_gene: TRBV6-6
abundance: -
d_gene: -
CDR3nt: TGTGCCAGCAAGACAGGACAGAACTATGGCTACACCTTC
CDR3aa: CASKTGQNYGYTF

j_gene: TRBJ2-7
len: 14
v_gene: TRBV10-3
abundance: once
d_gene: -
CDR3nt: TGTGCCATCAGGAGAGGGACACGGGATTACGAGCAGTACTTC
CDR3aa: CAIRRGTRDYEQYF

j_gene: TRBJ2-7
len: 14
v_gene: TRBV5-1
abundance: -
d_gene: -
CDR3nt: TGCGCCAGCAGCGAGGGGGGGACTGTCTACGAGCAGTACTTC
CDR3aa: CASSEGGTVYEQYF

j_gene: TRBJ1-1
len: 13
v_gene: TRBV6-1
abundance: -
d_gene: -
CDR3nt: TGTGCCAGCAGACTGGTCATGAACACTGAAGCTTTCTTT
CDR3aa: CASRLVMNTEAFF

j_gene: TRBJ2-7
len: 13
v_gene: TRBV6-1
abundance: -
d_gene: -
CDR3nt: TGTGCCAGCACGCATGTTGACTCCTACGAGCAGTACTTC
CDR3aa: CASTHVDSYEQYF

j_gene: TRBJ1-2
len: 12
v_gene: TRBV30
abundance: -
d_gene: -
CDR3nt: TGTGCCTGGAGTTCAGGGACATATGGCTACACCTTC
CDR3aa: CAWSSGTYGYTF

j_gene: TRBJ2-3
len: 14
v_gene: TRBV11-3
abundance: once
d_gene: -
CDR3nt: TGTGCCAGCAGTTCCGACGGCAGGGTGGATACGCAGTATTTT
CDR3aa: CASSSDGRVDTQYF

j_gene: TRBJ2-7
len: 12
v_gene: TRBV30
abundance: once
d_gene: TRBD2
CDR3nt: TGTGCCTGGAGTGCCGGGAGGTACGAGCAGTACTTC
CDR3aa: CAWSAGRYEQYF

j_gene: TRBJ2-5
len: 15
v_gene: TRBV5-1
abundance: -
d_gene: TRBD1
CDR3nt: TGCGCCAGCAGCTACTTTGACAGGGACGGGGAGACCCAGTACTTC
CDR3aa: CASSYFDRDGETQYF

j_gene: TRBJ1-1
len: 12
v_gene: TRBV2
abundance: -
d_gene: -
CDR3nt: TGTGCCAGCTCCCAAGTGGGCACTGAAGCTTTCTTT
CDR3aa: CASSQVGTEAFF

j_gene: TRBJ2-7
len: 15
v_gene: TRBV2
abundance: -
d_gene: TRBD2
CDR3nt: TGTGCCAGCAGTTACTCCGGGGGGGGCGGCTACGAGCAGTACTTC
CDR3aa: CASSYSGGGGYEQYF

j_gene: TRBJ2-7
len: 15
v_gene: TRBV19
abundance: -
d_gene: TRBD1
CDR3nt: TGTGCCAGTAGTATAAAAGCTGGGGACAGCTACGAGCAGTACTTC
CDR3aa: CASSIKAGDSYEQYF

j_gene: TRBJ1-2
len: 14
v_gene: TRBV5-1
abundance: -
d_gene: -
CDR3nt: TGCGCCAGCAGCTTGGACGGGGGTAACTATGGCTACACCTTC
CDR3aa: CASSLDGGNYGYTF

j_gene: TRBJ1-4
len: 16
v_gene: TRBV28
abundance: -
d_gene: TRBD1
CDR3nt: TGTGCCAGCAGTTTAACCCCAGGGGGAACTAATGAAAAACTGTTTTTT
CDR3aa: CASSLTPGGTNEKLFF

j_gene: TRBJ2-7
len: 15
v_gene: TRBV9
abundance: -
d_gene: TRBD2
CDR3nt: TGTGCCAGCAGCGCTAGCGGGAGAGCTCTCTACGAGCAGTACTTC
CDR3aa: CASSASGRALYEQYF

j_gene: TRBJ1-1
len: 13
v_gene: TRBV30
abundance: -
d_gene: -
CDR3nt: TGTGCCTGGAGTCGCGGCTTGAACACTGAAGCTTTCTTT
CDR3aa: CAWSRGLNTEAFF

j_gene: TRBJ1-1
len: 15
v_gene: TRBV6-5
abundance: -
d_gene: -
CDR3nt: TGTGCCAGCAGTCCCACAGGGCCGGCGAACACTGAAGCTTTCTTT
CDR3aa: CASSPTGPANTEAFF

j_gene: TRBJ2-1
len: 15
v_gene: TRBV5-1
abundance: once
d_gene: TRBD1
CDR3nt: TGCGCCAGCAGCTCGGAGGGACAGGAGTACAATGAGCAGTTCTTC
CDR3aa: CASSSEGQEYNEQFF

j_gene: TRBJ2-3
len: 14
v_gene: TRBV28
abundance: once
d_gene: TRBD2
CDR3nt: TGTGCCAGCAGTGTAGCGGGGAGCACAGATACGCAGTATTTT
CDR3aa: CASSVAGSTDTQYF

j_gene: TRBJ1-2
len: 16
v_gene: TRBV6-1
abundance: -
d_gene: TRBD1
CDR3nt: TGTGCCAGCAGTGCCCTGGCAGGGGGATTGCTCAACGGCTACACCTTC
CDR3aa: CASSALAGGLLNGYTF

j_gene: TRBJ2-5
len: 13
v_gene: TRBV30
abundance: -
d_gene: -
CDR3nt: TGTGCCTGGAGTATCAGTTACCAAGAGACCCAGTACTTC
CDR3aa: CAWSISYQETQYF

j_gene: TRBJ2-2
len: 13
v_gene: TRBV11-2
abundance: -
d_gene: TRBD2
CDR3nt: TGTGCCAGCAGCCCGGGACTAGCCGGGGAGCTGTTTTTT
CDR3aa: CASSPGLAGELFF